Listed below are T cell receptor beta chains from one sample, sequenced in a study of blood T cell repertoires in COVID-19. TCRdb's copy holds only in-frame clones and misses some; the assay was immunoSEQ multiplex PCR. The table has 130,000 or so clones, 84% seen once. Sequenced input: peripheral blood. The receptors stem from a man aged 30 to 39 with COVID-19, enrolled during active disease. Both conserved end residues are part of each CDR3. D genes are given only for firm matches. A row's size may be missing; if present it is once, few, many or a size class.

V	J	size	D	DNA	CDR3
TRBV9	TRBJ1-1	-	TRBD1	TGTGCCAGCAAACAGGGGGTTGAGAACACTGAAGCTTTCTTT	CASKQGVENTEAFF
TRBV5-4	TRBJ1-1	-	-	TGTGCCAGCAGCTTTGTGAGGGGGGGGAACACTGAAGCTTTCTTT	CASSFVRGGNTEAFF
TRBV28	TRBJ2-5	-	TRBD2	TGTGCCAGTTCGATGGCGGGAGTAAAAGAGACCCAGTACTTC	CASSMAGVKETQYF
TRBV7-3	TRBJ2-3	-	-	TGTGCCAGCAGCCCACAGCGGGGCACAGATACGCAGTATTTT	CASSPQRGTDTQYF
TRBV5-4	TRBJ2-5	few	TRBD1	TGTGCCAGCAGCCCCGACAGGGGGCAAGCGCGAGAGACCCAGTACTTC	CASSPDRGQARETQYF
TRBV28	TRBJ2-7	once	-	TGTGCCAGCAGGGGGGGACTGCAGTCCTACGAGCAGTACTTC	CASRGGLQSYEQYF
TRBV2	TRBJ2-5	-	-	TGTGCCACGGGTCTGGATGGGAGGGAGACCCAGTACTTC	CATGLDGRETQYF
TRBV27	TRBJ1-5	-	TRBD1	TGTGCCAGCAGGCGACAGGGGGCGCTGAGCAATCAGCCCCAGCATTTT	CASRRQGALSNQPQHF
TRBV19	TRBJ2-2	-	-	TGTGCCAGTAGTATAGGCGAGGGGGTGAGCACCGGGGAGCTGTTTTTT	CASSIGEGVSTGELFF
TRBV19	TRBJ1-2	-	TRBD1	TGTGCCAGTAGTCCACAGGGGGCACCGGACTATGGCTACACCTTC	CASSPQGAPDYGYTF
TRBV29-1	TRBJ1-1	-	-	TGCAGCGTCCAACCCTTCCTCGGGGAGGACACTGAAGCTTTCTTT	CSVQPFLGEDTEAFF
TRBV30	TRBJ1-5	-	-	TGTGCCTGGAGTGTACAGGGTATCAATCAGCCCCAGCATTTT	CAWSVQGINQPQHF
TRBV4-2	TRBJ2-2	-	TRBD2	TGTGCCAGCAGCCAGAGACTAGCGGGAGGTCCGCCGGCCGGGGAGCTGTTTTTT	CASSQRLAGGPPAGELFF
TRBV18	TRBJ2-7	-	-	TGTGCCAGCTCACTTGCGGAACTCTACTACGAGCAGTACTTC	CASSLAELYYEQYF
TRBV27	TRBJ2-5	-	-	TGTGCCAGCACCTCACAGGGGGGGCTAGCGACCCAAGAGACCCAGTACTTC	CASTSQGGLATQETQYF
TRBV4-2	TRBJ2-7	-	TRBD2	TGTGCCAGCAGCCAAGAGCTAGCGGGAGTGGGAGAGCAGTACTTC	CASSQELAGVGEQYF
TRBV15	TRBJ1-5	-	TRBD1	TGTGCCACCAGCAGGACAGGGGTGACGCAGCCCCAGCATTTT	CATSRTGVTQPQHF
TRBV7-8	TRBJ2-2	-	TRBD2	TGTGCCAGCAGCTTCCGGACTAGCGGAGCTACCGGGGAGCTGTTTTTT	CASSFRTSGATGELFF
TRBV25-1	TRBJ2-4	-	TRBD2	TGTGCCAGCAGTGTGACTAGCGGGACTGTGAAGGCCAAAAACATTCAGTACTTC	CASSVTSGTVKAKNIQYF
TRBV5-4	TRBJ2-7	-	TRBD2	TGTGCCAGCAGCCCAGGACTAGCGGCGACCCTCTACGAGCAGTACTTC	CASSPGLAATLYEQYF
TRBV7-2	TRBJ1-1	-	TRBD1	TGTGCCAGCAGCCCACGGACAGGGGGCACTGAAGCTTTCTTT	CASSPRTGGTEAFF
TRBV30	TRBJ2-7	once	TRBD2	TGTGCCTGGAGTGTAGGGGAGGGAGTGCAGTACTTC	CAWSVGEGVQYF
TRBV29-1	TRBJ1-1	-	-	TGCAGCGTTTTAGGGGTGGGAAGGACTGAAGCTTTCTTT	CSVLGVGRTEAFF
TRBV19	TRBJ1-5	-	TRBD1	TGTGCCAGTACCAACCGGGCAGGGGGCCGGCCCCAGCATTTT	CASTNRAGGRPQHF
TRBV3-1/TRBV3-2	TRBJ2-3	few	-	TGTGCCAGCAGCCCCAGCCTAGGGGCAACAGATACGCAGTATTTT	CASSPSLGATDTQYF
TRBV6-5	TRBJ1-3	-	-	TGTGCCAGCAGTTACGAAGCCTCTGGAAACACCATATATTTT	CASSYEASGNTIYF
TRBV7-3	TRBJ1-1	-	TRBD1	TGTGCCAGCAGTCCAGGGGGCCTCACTGAAGCTTTCTTT	CASSPGGLTEAFF
TRBV28	TRBJ2-1	once	-	TGTGCCAGCACCTCGACGGGAAACAATGAGCAGTTCTTC	CASTSTGNNEQFF
TRBV5-4	TRBJ2-5	-	-	TGTGCCAGCAGCCGAGGGCAAGAGACCCAGTACTTC	CASSRGQETQYF
TRBV11-2	TRBJ2-5	-	-	TGTGCCAGCAGCTTAGGTGGAGGGGCCCAAGAGACCCAGTACTTC	CASSLGGGAQETQYF
TRBV5-8	TRBJ1-3	once	-	TGTGCCAGCAGCTTCGGCGGTGCTGGAAACACCATATATTTT	CASSFGGAGNTIYF
TRBV5-1	TRBJ1-1	-	-	TGCGCCAGCAGCTTGGGACAGATGAACACTGAAGCTTTCTTT	CASSLGQMNTEAFF
TRBV7-6	TRBJ2-3	-	TRBD2	TGTGCCAGCAGCGATGGAGGACTAGCCAATAGGTATTTT	CASSDGGLANRYF
TRBV2	TRBJ2-1	-	-	TGTGCCAGCAGTGAAGATACCAGGGTGATGGGCAATGAGCAGTTCTTC	CASSEDTRVMGNEQFF
TRBV28	TRBJ2-6	-	-	TGTGCCAGCTACACAGGGAGAGGGGCCAACGTCCTGACTTTC	CASYTGRGANVLTF
TRBV6-2/TRBV6-3	TRBJ1-1	-	-	TGTGCCAGCAGTTACTCACCCGCCAGACAGGAAAAGGCCACTGAAGCTTTCTTT	CASSYSPARQEKATEAFF
TRBV30	TRBJ2-5	-	-	TGTGCCTGGAGAGTCATAGGAGGTTCACAGTACCAAGAGACCCAGTACTTC	CAWRVIGGSQYQETQYF
TRBV27	TRBJ2-7	-	-	TGTGCCAGCAAAGCCTCCGGGACAAGCCCCTACGAGCAGTACTTC	CASKASGTSPYEQYF
TRBV19	TRBJ2-3	-	-	TGTGCCAGTAGGAATACAGGGAGAGGAGATACGCAGTATTTT	CASRNTGRGDTQYF
TRBV5-6	TRBJ2-7	-	TRBD2	TGTGCCAGCAGCTCTAGCGGGAGGGCCCTATTGAACGAGCAGTACTTC	CASSSSGRALLNEQYF
TRBV5-1	TRBJ2-7	once	TRBD2	TGCGCCAGCAGCTCCTTAGCGGGAGGCGGTGGCGAGCAGTACTTC	CASSSLAGGGGEQYF
TRBV4-1	TRBJ2-5	-	TRBD1	TGCGCCAGCAGCCGCGGGACAGGGGAGACCCAGTACTTC	CASSRGTGETQYF
TRBV7-3	TRBJ2-5	-	-	TGTGCCAGCAGCCCCTCTAGCGCCCAAGAGACCCAGTACTTC	CASSPSSAQETQYF
TRBV20-1	TRBJ1-2	-	-	TGCAGTGCTAGTGTCGCGGGGAGCGGCTACACCTTC	CSASVAGSGYTF
TRBV19	TRBJ1-1	once	TRBD1	TGTGCCAGTAACTCAGGACAGGGTTTTGCAGCTTTCTTT	CASNSGQGFAAFF
TRBV6-2/TRBV6-3	TRBJ2-7	-	-	TGTGCCAGCAGTTACTTGGCGGGGTCCGACGAGCAGTACTTC	CASSYLAGSDEQYF
TRBV7-9	TRBJ2-2	-	TRBD2	TGTGCCAGCAGCTTAGGCGGGAGCACCGGGGAGCTGTTTTTT	CASSLGGSTGELFF
TRBV28	TRBJ2-3	-	TRBD1	TGTGCCAGCAGTTTTGCCAGGACAGGGAACCAGTATTTT	CASSFARTGNQYF
TRBV25-1	TRBJ2-7	-	TRBD2	TGTGCCAGCAGTGAAGGGGGGGGGACTAGCGGGAACCCCTACGAGCAGTACTTC	CASSEGGGTSGNPYEQYF